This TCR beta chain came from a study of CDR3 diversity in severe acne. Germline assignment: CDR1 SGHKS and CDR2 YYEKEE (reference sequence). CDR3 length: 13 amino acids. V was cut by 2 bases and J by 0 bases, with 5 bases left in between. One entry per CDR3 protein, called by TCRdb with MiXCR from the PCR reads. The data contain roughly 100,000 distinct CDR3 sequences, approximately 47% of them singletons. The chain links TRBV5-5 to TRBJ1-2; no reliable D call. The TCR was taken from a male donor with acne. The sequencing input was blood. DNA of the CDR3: TGTGCCAGCAGCTTATGTGCTAACTATGGCTACACCTTC. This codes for CASSLCANYGYTF.